The next 15 T cell receptor beta chains were all read from a single sample in a study of beta chain features in type 1 diabetes. Reverse transcription of all isolated RNA meant that expressed TCRB transcripts were sequenced. The data were produced by immunoSEQ multiplex PCR, yet TCRdb's version contains in-frame clones alone and is incomplete. Among roughly 300,000 clones listed, approximately 15% were seen once. Sequenced input: central memory CD4+ T cells from blood. The receptors here all came from a man aged 30 to 39 in good health.

This clone was counted a few times. V and J are TRBV29-1 and TRBJ2-2, with 10 bases matching TRBD2. With V trimmed by 7 bases and J by 2 bases, 7 bases remained unmatched. CDR3 length: 15 amino acids. CDR1 is SQVTM and CDR2 is ANQGSEA in the germline V gene. The CDR3 loop reads CSAKTSGINTGELFF. DNA for the CDR3: TGCAGCGCCAAAACTAGCGGGATCAACACCGGGGAGCTGTTTTTT.

This clone appeared a few times. The rearrangement links TRBV5-1 to TRBJ2-2; perhaps TRBD2 as D (5 bases). The CDR3 loop spans 14 amino acids. V was pared by 0 bases and J by 4 bases, with 7 bases between. In germline, CDR1 is SGHRS, CDR2 YFSETQ. As DNA, the CDR3 is TGCGCCAGCAGCTTGGGTAGCGCCACCGGGGAGCTGTTTTTT. It specifies CASSLGSATGELFF.

As to this clone: Other DNA sequences within the sample encode an identical CDR3. V and J are TRBV29-1 and TRBJ1-2; 7 bases match TRBD1. This CDR3 is 13 amino acids long. Germline V lookup: CDR1 SQVTM, CDR2 ANQGSEA. J was trimmed by 5 bases and V by 2 bases; bases with no gene match: 5. For the CDR3, the DNA is TGCAGCGTTGAACGAATGACAGGGTATGGCTACACCTTC. Translating gives CSVERMTGYGYTF.

This clone was observed a few times. This sequence joins TRBV6-6 and TRBJ1-1, with D unresolved. V gave up 6 bases and J gave up 7 bases, with 12 bases separating them. Germline V gives CDR1 MNHNY, CDR2 SVGAGI (reference sequence). This CDR3 is 12 amino acids long. CDR3 sequence (DNA): TGTGCCAGCAGCCACTCTCGTGGTGAAGCTTTCTTT. This codes for CASSHSRGEAFF.

This clone was seen a few times. The gene calls are TRBV29-1 and TRBJ2-3; tentative D call: TRBD1 (6 bases). The germline gives CDR1 SQVTM, CDR2 ANQGSEA. V lost 6 bases and J lost 2, with 15 bases in between. The CDR3 totals 14 residues. CDR3 loop: CSVAGVRNTDTQYF. The CDR3 nucleotides are TGCAGCGTCGCAGGGGTTAGGAACACAGATACGCAGTATTTT.

This clone was counted many times. The chain links TRBV19 to TRBJ2-3; 9 bases are a match to TRBD2. The germline V gene has CDR1 LNHDA and CDR2 SQIVND (reference sequence). Germline trimming cut 6 bases from V and 3 bases from J; bases unmatched to any gene: 13. The CDR3 is 17 amino acids. CDR3 DNA: TGTGCCAGTAGGCCCGGCGGGGCTAGCGGGATGACAGATACGCAGTATTTT. Its protein product is CASRPGGASGMTDTQYF.

The J gene is TRBJ2-5, the V gene TRBV19; 7 positions agree with TRBD1. The CDR3 loop spans 15 amino acids. Per germline, CDR1 LNHDA and CDR2 SQIVND (reference sequence). With 7 bases clipped from V and 7 bases from J, the junction kept 15 bases outside the gene matches. The CDR3 is CASTGLGTVKGTQYF. The CDR3 DNA reads as TGTGCCAGTACCGGCCTCGGGACAGTCAAGGGGACCCAGTACTTC.

This clone was counted between two and nine times. This sequence joins TRBV5-1 and TRBJ1-4; D gene ambiguous. Trimming stripped 1 base from V and 5 bases from J, with 6 bases between. Germline CDR1 and CDR2: SGHRS and YFSETQ. The CDR3 is made up of 13 amino acids. The CDR3 region is CASSLSPNEKLFF. The CDR3 DNA is TGCGCCAGCAGCTTGAGTCCCAATGAAAAACTGTTTTTT.

J is TRBJ2-2 and V is TRBV15, with 8 bases lining up with TRBD2. There are 14 residues in the CDR3. The ends lost 6 bases at V and 4 bases at J; junction bases unmatched: 4. CDR1 is LNHNV and CDR2 is YYDKDF in the germline V gene (reference sequence). The CDR3 nucleotides are TGTGCCACCAGTTTCCTAGCGGGCACCGGGGAGCTGTTTTTT. This translates into CATSFLAGTGELFF. The full variable domain, with the rest looked up from reference TRBV15 and TRBJ2-2, is DAMVIQNPRYQVTQFGKPVTLSCSQTLNHNVMYWYQQKSSQAPKLLFHYYDKDFNNEADTPDNFQSRRPNTSFCFLDIRSPGLGDTAMYLCATSFLAGTGELFFGEGSRLTVL.

This clone was seen a few times. A far larger clone lies a single base away; this is likely a read error. V gene TRBV4-3 combines with J gene TRBJ2-2; no clear D gene. Trimming pared 5 bases from V and 5 bases from J, leaving 6 bases between. Germline lookup yields CDR1 LGHNA and CDR2 YSLEER. The CDR3 has 12 residues. For the CDR3, the DNA is TGCGCCAGCAGCTTGGAGACCGGGGAGCTGTTTTTT. Translation: CASSLETGELFF.

The rearrangement links TRBV20-1 to TRBJ1-3; no clear D gene. The CDR3 is made up of 11 amino acids. Germline CDR1 reads DFQATT; CDR2 reads SNEGSKA (reference sequence). V was pared by 8 bases and J by 0 bases, with 5 bases between. The DNA for the CDR3 is TGCAGTTCCAGCTCTGGAAACACCATATATTTT. Protein product: CSSSSGNTIYF.

The V gene is TRBV11-1, the J gene TRBJ1-2; 7 positions agree with TRBD1. The V segment lost 5 bases and the J segment 6 bases; nucleotides outside the gene matches: 6. Germline CDR1 SGHAT, CDR2 FQDESV (reference sequence). The CDR3 is made up of 13 amino acids. The CDR3 bases are TGTGCCAGCAGCACCTCGACAGGGAATGGCTACACCTTC. Protein sequence: CASSTSTGNGYTF.

This clone was observed a few times. The J gene is TRBJ1-2, the V gene TRBV5-5; D call uncertain. Trimming removed 3 bases at V and 5 bases at J, with 8 bases between. This CDR3 has 12 amino acids. The germline gives CDR1 SGHKS, CDR2 YYEKEE (reference sequence). CDR3 DNA: TGTGCCAGCAGCTCGGGAGGTTATGGCTACACCTTC. Translation gives CASSSGGYGYTF.

V is TRBV5-4 and J is TRBJ1-2; a possible D gene is TRBD1 (6 bases). Trimming pared 2 bases from V and 8 bases from J, leaving 16 bases between. From germline, CDR1 is SGHNT and CDR2 YYREEE (reference sequence). This CDR3 region has 14 residues. Written as DNA, the CDR3 is TGTGCCAGCAGCTTACAGGGAGAGCAGGGCGGCTACACCTTC. This sequence encodes CASSLQGEQGGYTF.

The chain links TRBV6-1 to TRBJ2-7, with TRBD2 identical over 7 bases. The V and J ends lost 4 bases and 3 bases, in that order; junction bases with no gene match: 3. The germline gives CDR1 MNHNS, CDR2 SASEGT. This CDR3 has 13 amino acids. CDR3 protein: CASSVQRDYEQYV. The CDR3, as DNA: TGTGCCAGCAGTGTTCAGCGGGACTACGAGCAGTACGTC.